This T cell receptor beta chain was identified in a study of cytomegalovirus exposure and HLA in healthy donors. General observations from the study: By HLA locus, TCR association rates varied in a later analysis, with DRB1 showing the most and HLA-C the fewest.

PCR used 60 Vbeta primers and 13 Jbeta primers. Methods used by the authors: Around 9.9 million shared chains were among the roughly 80 million unique TCR beta chains that a later analysis counted. Measured with immunoSEQ multiplex PCR; TCRdb has only the in-frame clones, and not every one. That table furnishes V, J and clone size, whereas the DNA furnished D and trimming. The repertoire holds approximately 120,000 clones, with about two thirds as singletons. Trimming stripped 2 bases from V and 2 bases from J, with 11 bases between. This CDR3 is built from 15 residues. CDR1 and CDR2 (germline): SGHTS, YDEGEE. As for the donors, each was a healthy bone marrow donor. As concerns this clone: What it recognizes is unknown.

The sequencing input was PBMCs. V is TRBV5-8 and J is TRBJ2-1; TRBD2 might be the D (7 bases). The clonotype originates from a man aged 60 to 75 in good health and CMV-seropositive. The CDR3: CASSLRGGAYNEQFF. DNA for the CDR3: TGTGCCAGCAGCTTAAGGGGGGGGGCCTACAATGAGCAGTTCTTC.